One sample yielded the 28 T cell receptor beta chains listed below, sequenced in a study of T cells after yellow fever vaccination. TCRdb recomputed calls from the 5' RACE reads with MiXCR, one row per CDR3 protein. The data contain about 170,000 distinct CDR3 sequences, approximately 11% of them seen just once; the ten biggest clones take up 35% to 45%. This material consisted of CD8+ T cells sorted from PBMCs, taken 15 days after the yellow fever booster vaccination. Receptors were obtained from a man aged 18 to 29 who received the YFV17D yellow fever vaccine.

This clonotype was counted only a few times. This chain joins TRBV2 and TRBJ2-5; D is unresolved. The germline CDR1 and CDR2 sequences are SNHLY and FYNNEI. V dropped 2 bases and J dropped 5 bases, with 6 bases sitting between them. This CDR3 has 12 residues. CDR3 amino acids: CASSEWAETQYF. The CDR3 DNA sequence: TGTGCCAGCAGTGAATGGGCGGAGACCCAGTACTTC.

The gene calls are TRBV6-1 and TRBJ1-2, with D maybe TRBD1 (6 bases). V lost 2 bases to trimming and J lost 2 bases, with 15 bases between them. Per germline, CDR1 MNHNS and CDR2 SASEGT. The CDR3 length is 16 residues. CDR3 amino acids: CASSEWGDMTNYGYTF. The DNA for the CDR3 is TGTGCCAGCAGTGAATGGGGGGACATGACCAACTATGGCTACACCTTC.

The V and J genes are TRBV29-1 and TRBJ1-5; tentatively, D is TRBD1 (5 bases). The CDR3 is made up of 12 amino acids. Per the germline V gene, CDR1 is SQVTM and CDR2 is ANQGSEA. With 1 base removed from V and 11 bases from J, the gap between germline ends came to 12 bases. In nucleotides, the CDR3 is TGCAGCGTTGAAGCGGGGGAGGAAGCCCAGCATTTT. Translating gives CSVEAGEEAQHF.

The chain couples TRBV4-3 to TRBJ1-1; 12 bases align to TRBD1. With 1 base clipped from V and 2 bases from J, the junction kept 5 bases outside the gene matches. There are 17 residues in the CDR3. Germline V lookup: CDR1 LGHNA, CDR2 YSLEER. As DNA, the CDR3 is TGCGCCAGCAGCCAAGGATTAGGGACAGGGGGCAACACTGAAGCTTTCTTT. Translating gives CASSQGLGTGGNTEAFF.

This clonotype has just a few counts. CDR3 nucleotide sequence: TGCAGTGTCCCCCGTAAGGGGAGCCTCAATGAGCAGTTCTTC. Protein sequence: CSVPRKGSLNEQFF. This chain uses TRBV20-1 with TRBJ2-1; TRBD1 or TRBD2 may be the D gene (5 bases each). This CDR3 region has 14 residues. The germline V gene has CDR1 DFQATT and CDR2 SNEGSKA (reference sequence). With 7 bases removed from V and 6 bases from J, the gap between germline ends came to 19 bases.

The chain joins TRBV20-1 to TRBJ2-7; TRBD2 aligns across 8 bases. The CDR3 loop spans 18 amino acids. From germline, CDR1 is DFQATT and CDR2 SNEGSKA (reference sequence). The trim removed 0 bases at V and 4 bases at J, leaving 17 bases unmatched. CDR3 protein: CSARDGSPSGSLGYEQYF. The DNA for the CDR3 is TGCAGTGCTAGAGACGGGTCGCCTAGCGGGTCCTTAGGGTACGAGCAGTACTTC.

This clonotype was seen repeatedly, ten times or more. V is TRBV7-6 and J is TRBJ1-2, with unresolved D. The CDR3 length is 13 residues. Trimming took 1 base from V and 4 from J, leaving 7 bases between them. Germline CDR1 is SGHVS and CDR2 is FNYEAQ. The CDR3 sequence: CASSLVQSYGYTF. Here the CDR3 DNA reads TGTGCCAGCAGCTTAGTACAGAGCTATGGCTACACCTTC.

This clonotype showed up just a few times. The chain links TRBV27 to TRBJ1-5, with a tentative D call TRBD1 (6 bases). The germline V gene encodes CDR1 MNHEY and CDR2 SMNVEV (reference sequence). Trimming left V 8 bases short and J 7 bases short, with 12 bases between. The CDR3 has 12 amino acids. The CDR3 nucleotides are TGTGCCAGCGGTTATCAGGGGCAGCCCCAGCATTTT. It yields the protein CASGYQGQPQHF.

The chain joins TRBV15 to TRBJ2-7, with D tentatively TRBD2 (6 bases). The ends were cut back, 0 bases at V and 7 bases at J, with 13 bases in the middle. The germline CDR1 and CDR2 sequences are LNHNV and YYDKDF (reference sequence). The CDR3 spans 14 residues. This CDR3 is CATSRDTGDREQYF. In DNA, the CDR3 is TGTGCCACCAGCAGAGATACGGGGGATAGGGAGCAGTACTTC.

This chain uses TRBV10-3 with TRBJ2-1, with no clear D. Trimming removed 3 bases at V and 4 bases at J, with 16 bases between. The CDR3 spans 16 residues. Germline CDR1 is ENHRY and CDR2 is SYGVKD. The CDR3 sequence: CAISDDAFSQYNEQFF. The DNA for the CDR3 is TGTGCCATCAGTGATGATGCGTTTTCACAGTACAATGAGCAGTTCTTC.

This clonotype appeared a few times. The chain has TRBV5-6 and TRBJ2-7; maybe TRBD1 (5 bases). The CDR3 contains 13 residues. The germline V and J ends were trimmed by 0 bases and 5 bases, with 9 bases remaining between them. Germline V gives CDR1 SGHDT, CDR2 YYEEEE. The chain's CDR3 is CASSLVGANEQYV. The DNA of the CDR3 is TGTGCCAGCAGCTTGGTTGGGGCCAACGAGCAGTACGTC.

This clonotype was found a few times. The chain combines TRBV7-9 with TRBJ2-4; TRBD1 is a possible D gene (5 bases). CDR3 size: 16 residues. Germline V gives CDR1 SEHNR, CDR2 FQNEAQ (reference sequence). Trimming removed 1 base at V and 7 bases at J, with 17 bases between. The CDR3 is CASSLDPVAGNNIQYF. The CDR3 nucleotides are TGTGCCAGCAGCTTAGACCCTGTGGCAGGGAATAACATTCAGTACTTC.

This clonotype was counted at least ten times. The V and J genes are TRBV6-5 and TRBJ2-7; 14 bases line up with TRBD2. V trimming: 5 bases; J trimming: 2 bases; junction bases outside the gene matches: 2. Per germline, CDR1 MNHEY and CDR2 SVGAGI. This CDR3 region has 15 residues. CDR3 bases: TGTGCCAGCAGTCCGACTAGCGGGGGGGCCTACGAGCAGTACTTC. Translated, it gives CASSPTSGGAYEQYF.

The V call is TRBV6-5, the J call TRBJ1-2; a weak D match, TRBD1 (6 bases). CDR3 length equals 14 residues. The germline V and J ends were trimmed by 4 bases and 7 bases, with 16 bases remaining between them. The germline CDR1 and CDR2 sequences are MNHEY and SVGAGI. This CDR3 is CASSFLVPRGGYTF. The CDR3 DNA follows: TGTGCCAGCAGTTTCCTCGTACCCAGGGGTGGCTACACCTTC.

The chain has TRBV20-1 and TRBJ2-2; 7 nucleotides match TRBD1. Germline CDR1 is DFQATT and CDR2 is SNEGSKA (reference sequence). Trimming at V came to 5 bases and at J to 4 bases, leaving 7 bases not matched to a gene. The CDR3 covers 14 residues. The CDR3 DNA sequence: TGCAGTGCTCCAAATGACAGGGCCACCGGGGAGCTGTTTTTT. It encodes CSAPNDRATGELFF.

The CDR3 region is CASSAPGQTRDGYTF. In DNA form, the CDR3 reads TGTGCCAGCAGCGCACCGGGCCAGACGAGGGATGGCTACACCTTC. The chain uses TRBV7-9 and TRBJ1-2; D is undetermined. Trimming cost V 5 bases and J 6 bases, with 19 bases left between them. CDR3 size: 15 residues. Germline V CDR1 and CDR2: SEHNR, FQNEAQ (reference sequence).

This chain connects TRBV4-3 to TRBJ2-5; a weak D match, TRBD1 (5 bases). The V end was cut by 4 bases, the J end by 4 bases, with 16 bases between. Germline CDR1 LGHNA, CDR2 YSLEER. This CDR3 is 15 amino acids long. CDR3 bases: TGCGCCAGCAGCCGACATACAGGACCCAGAGAGACCCAGTACTTC. Translating it yields CASSRHTGPRETQYF.

The chain has TRBV3-1 and TRBJ2-7, with 7 bases aligning to TRBD1. With V trimmed by 4 bases and J by 6 bases, 9 bases remained unmatched. This CDR3 is built from 14 residues. Germline CDR1 is LGHDT and CDR2 is YNNKEL (reference sequence). In DNA form, the CDR3 reads TGTGCCAGCAGCCCCCAACCGACAGGGTCCGAGCAGTACTTC. It translates to CASSPQPTGSEQYF.

Only a few counts were recorded for this clonotype. J is TRBJ1-5 and V is TRBV4-1, with unresolved D. The V gene's germline CDR1 is MGHRA and CDR2 YSYEKL. The CDR3 totals 15 residues. With 5 bases removed from V and 7 bases from J, the gap between germline ends came to 18 bases. The CDR3 DNA is TGCGCCAGCAGCGCGACCCTCAGGTCTAGCCAGCCCCAGCATTTT. This gives the protein CASSATLRSSQPQHF.

The rearrangement joins TRBV6-6 to TRBJ2-5; 12 nucleotides line up with TRBD2. The CDR3 extends over 15 amino acids. The V gene's germline CDR1 is MNHNY and CDR2 SVGAGI (reference sequence). With 7 bases clipped from V and 5 bases from J, the junction kept 8 bases outside the gene matches. The CDR3 region is CASKRLAGAWETQYF. CDR3 in DNA: TGTGCCAGCAAACGACTAGCGGGGGCCTGGGAGACCCAGTACTTC.

The V gene is TRBV5-1, the J gene TRBJ2-1; D is unresolved. This CDR3 is 15 amino acids long. With 1 base removed from V and 3 bases from J, the gap between germline ends came to 11 bases. Germline-derived CDR1 and CDR2 are SGHRS and YFSETQ. The CDR3 bases are TGCGCCAGCAGCTTGTATCAGGTTAACTACAATGAGCAGTTCTTC. Translation gives CASSLYQVNYNEQFF.

In its sample, this clonotype was seen a few times. The rearrangement uses TRBV7-9 and TRBJ2-3; D not resolved. Germline values: CDR1 SEHNR, CDR2 FQNEAQ (reference sequence). With 2 bases removed from V and 5 bases from J, the gap between germline ends came to 5 bases. This CDR3 comprises 12 residues. Here the CDR3 DNA reads TGTGCCAGCAGCTTACAGAGAGATACGCAGTATTTT. Translating it yields CASSLQRDTQYF.

This clonotype has just a few counts. The chain combines TRBV5-1 with TRBJ2-1, with 11 bases matching TRBD2. The V segment lost 1 base and the J segment 7 bases; nucleotides outside the gene matches: 13. Per germline, CDR1 SGHRS and CDR2 YFSETQ. The CDR3 spans 18 residues. The CDR3 DNA is TGCGCCAGCAGCTTGAGTTTCCTAGCGGGGGGCCTATTTAATGAGCAGTTCTTC. Residues: CASSLSFLAGGLFNEQFF. The variable domain in full, with the rest retrieved from reference TRBV5-1 and TRBJ2-1, is KAGVTQTPRYLIKTRGQQVTLSCSPISGHRSVSWYQQTPGQGLQFLFEYFSETQRNKGNFPGRFSGRQFSNSRSEMNVSTLELGDSALYLCASSLSFLAGGLFNEQFFGPGTRLTVL.

The rearrangement links TRBV4-2 to TRBJ2-5; 9 nucleotides match TRBD1. The CDR3 is 14 amino acids. The J segment lost 3 bases and the V segment lost 4 bases, leaving 3 bases of the junction unmatched. Looked up from germline, CDR1 is LGHNA and CDR2 is YNFKEQ. CDR3 nucleotide sequence: TGTGCCAGCAGCCCCAGGACAGGGGAAGAGACCCAGTACTTC. It translates to CASSPRTGEETQYF.

This rearrangement joins TRBV7-9 to TRBJ1-2; 7 bases fit TRBD1. The CDR3 extends over 15 amino acids. CDR1 is SEHNR and CDR2 is FQNEAQ in the germline V gene (reference sequence). V trimming: 5 bases; J trimming: 0 bases; junction bases outside the gene matches: 6. CDR3 DNA sequence: TGTGCCAGCAGCCTCGGGACAGAAGCTAACTATGGCTACACCTTC. Protein: CASSLGTEANYGYTF.

CDR3 DNA sequence: TGCAGTGCTCACTACGTCGGCAGCTCGACGAACACCGGGGAGCTGTTTTTT. It specifies CSAHYVGSSTNTGELFF. V and J are TRBV20-1 and TRBJ2-2; no firm D call. Trimming stripped 5 bases from V and 0 bases from J, with 19 bases between. There are 17 residues in the CDR3. Germline V CDR1 and CDR2: DFQATT, SNEGSKA (reference sequence).

V usage is TRBV28 and J usage is TRBJ2-3; D is uncertain. Trimming took off 3 bases at V and 3 bases at J, with 7 bases between the two ends. The CDR3 length is 13 residues. Germline V gives CDR1 MDHEN, CDR2 SYDVKM. The CDR3: CASSFPRTDTQYF. The CDR3 coding sequence is TGTGCCAGCAGTTTCCCTCGTACAGATACGCAGTATTTT.

This clonotype was detected only a few times. The chain joins TRBV7-9 to TRBJ1-4, with D perhaps matching TRBD1 (5 bases). In germline, CDR1 is SEHNR, CDR2 FQNEAQ (reference sequence). Trimming took off 5 bases at V and 7 bases at J, with 8 bases between the two ends. This CDR3 contains 12 residues. The CDR3 region has the DNA TGTGCCAGCAGCCCGGGGGTTGAAAAACTGTTTTTT. It codes for CASSPGVEKLFF. The whole variable domain, remainder taken from reference TRBV7-9 and TRBJ1-4, is DTGVSQNPRHKITKRGQNVTFRCDPISEHNRLYWYRQTLGQGPEFLTYFQNEAQLEKSRLLSDRFSAERPKGSFSTLEIQRTEQGDSAMYLCASSPGVEKLFFGSGTQLSVL.